Listed below are T cell receptor beta chains from one sample, sequenced in a study of blood T cell repertoires in COVID-19. Produced via immunoSEQ multiplex PCR; TCRdb's table is partial and in-frame only. The table includes some 100,000 clones, 80% to 90% detected once. Sequencing was carried out using PBMCs or T cells enriched from blood (not recorded which). These receptor sequences come from a woman aged 50 to 60 who had recovered from COVID-19. The CDR3 runs from the conserved cysteine through the conserved F or W. Each record gives: V gene, clone size, D gene, J gene, CDR3 protein, CDR3 DNA. The D gene is left open where the match is weak. Size is stated for part of the rows, as once, few or many counts, or as a class when the clone is expanded.

v_gene: TRBV30
abundance: NA
d_gene: TRBD1
j_gene: TRBJ1-2
CDR3aa: CAWSLGDSIYGYTF
CDR3nt: TGTGCCTGGAGTTTGGGGGACAGCATCTATGGCTACACCTTC

v_gene: TRBV6-2/TRBV6-3
abundance: NA
d_gene: TRBD2
j_gene: TRBJ2-7
CDR3aa: CASSYSTSGRRSYEQYF
CDR3nt: TGTGCCAGCAGCTATTCCACTAGCGGGAGGAGGTCCTACGAGCAGTACTTC

v_gene: TRBV28
abundance: once
d_gene: NA
j_gene: TRBJ2-7
CDR3aa: CASSLKTVTSYEQYF
CDR3nt: TGTGCCAGCAGTTTGAAGACTGTTACCTCCTACGAGCAGTACTTC

v_gene: TRBV5-8
abundance: NA
d_gene: TRBD1
j_gene: TRBJ2-7
CDR3aa: CASSPTGGSYEQYF
CDR3nt: TGTGCCAGCAGCCCGACAGGGGGGTCCTACGAGCAGTACTTC

v_gene: TRBV19
abundance: NA
d_gene: NA
j_gene: TRBJ1-2
CDR3aa: CASSIWGEDRHLYGYTF
CDR3nt: TGTGCCAGTAGTATATGGGGTGAGGACAGACACCTTTATGGCTACACCTTC

v_gene: TRBV11-2
abundance: NA
d_gene: NA
j_gene: TRBJ2-1
CDR3aa: CASSPRYRVYEQFF
CDR3nt: TGTGCCAGCAGCCCGCGATACCGGGTTTATGAGCAGTTCTTC

v_gene: TRBV28
abundance: NA
d_gene: NA
j_gene: TRBJ1-1
CDR3aa: CASSLWGPTEAFF
CDR3nt: TGTGCCAGCAGTTTATGGGGGCCCACTGAAGCTTTCTTT

v_gene: TRBV9
abundance: NA
d_gene: TRBD1
j_gene: TRBJ1-1
CDR3aa: CASSPTGGIMNTEAFF
CDR3nt: TGTGCCAGCAGCCCGACAGGGGGAATCATGAACACTGAAGCTTTCTTT

v_gene: TRBV5-6
abundance: once
d_gene: TRBD1
j_gene: TRBJ1-4
CDR3aa: CASSLRGTEKLFF
CDR3nt: TGTGCCAGCAGCTTGCGCGGGACAGAGAAACTGTTTTTT

v_gene: TRBV28
abundance: once
d_gene: TRBD1
j_gene: TRBJ1-1
CDR3aa: CASSSWTGGSSRKTSSEAFF
CDR3nt: TGTGCCAGCAGTTCCTGGACAGGGGGCTCTTCCCGGAAGACCTCGAGTGAAGCTTTCTTT

v_gene: TRBV9
abundance: NA
d_gene: NA
j_gene: TRBJ1-6
CDR3aa: CASSARHQRFDSPLHF
CDR3nt: TGTGCCAGCAGCGCAAGACACCAACGGTTTGATTCACCCCTCCACTTT

v_gene: TRBV5-1
abundance: few
d_gene: TRBD1
j_gene: TRBJ1-1
CDR3aa: CASSLRDSTEAFF
CDR3nt: TGCGCCAGCAGCTTGCGGGACAGCACTGAAGCTTTCTTT

v_gene: TRBV5-8
abundance: few
d_gene: TRBD1
j_gene: TRBJ2-5
CDR3aa: CASSLPGQGLETQYF
CDR3nt: TGTGCCAGCAGCCTACCGGGACAGGGCTTGGAGACCCAGTACTTC

v_gene: TRBV5-8
abundance: NA
d_gene: NA
j_gene: TRBJ2-6
CDR3aa: CASSRGYSGANVLTF
CDR3nt: TGTGCCAGCAGCCGGGGGTACTCTGGGGCCAACGTCCTGACTTTC

v_gene: TRBV18
abundance: NA
d_gene: NA
j_gene: TRBJ1-2
CDR3aa: CASSPPKEYGYTF
CDR3nt: TGTGCCAGCTCACCACCGAAGGAGTATGGCTACACCTTC

v_gene: TRBV7-2
abundance: NA
d_gene: NA
j_gene: TRBJ1-4
CDR3aa: CASSLAAATNEKLFF
CDR3nt: TGTGCCAGCAGCTTAGCGGCTGCAACTAATGAAAAACTGTTTTTT

v_gene: TRBV12-3/TRBV12-4
abundance: NA
d_gene: NA
j_gene: TRBJ1-1
CDR3aa: CASSLTDKAFF
CDR3nt: TGTGCCAGCAGCCTTACAGACAAAGCTTTCTTT

v_gene: TRBV5-6
abundance: NA
d_gene: TRBD2
j_gene: TRBJ2-3
CDR3aa: CASSLDGSGAHSATQYF
CDR3nt: TGTGCCAGCAGCTTGGATGGTAGCGGGGCCCATTCAGCTACGCAGTATTTT

v_gene: TRBV3-1/TRBV3-2
abundance: NA
d_gene: TRBD1
j_gene: TRBJ2-6
CDR3aa: CASSRGTGGSGANVLTF
CDR3nt: TGTGCCAGCAGCCGAGGGACAGGGGGCTCTGGGGCCAACGTCCTGACTTTC

v_gene: TRBV7-9
abundance: NA
d_gene: TRBD1
j_gene: TRBJ2-4
CDR3aa: CASSLGGQGAYIQYF
CDR3nt: TGTGCCAGCAGCTTAGGAGGACAGGGGGCCTACATTCAGTACTTC

v_gene: TRBV10-3
abundance: NA
d_gene: NA
j_gene: TRBJ1-2
CDR3aa: CAISGGSAGAHYGYTF
CDR3nt: TGTGCCATCAGTGGGGGGTCGGCAGGGGCCCACTATGGCTACACCTTC

v_gene: TRBV2
abundance: NA
d_gene: NA
j_gene: TRBJ2-2
CDR3aa: CASNTGAGELFF
CDR3nt: TGTGCCAGCAATACGGGAGCCGGGGAGCTGTTTTTT

v_gene: TRBV18
abundance: NA
d_gene: TRBD1
j_gene: TRBJ2-7
CDR3aa: CASSPSPGTATYEQYF
CDR3nt: TGTGCCAGCTCACCAAGCCCAGGGACAGCAACCTACGAGCAGTACTTC

v_gene: TRBV28
abundance: NA
d_gene: NA
j_gene: TRBJ1-2
CDR3aa: CASSIGGELYYGYTF
CDR3nt: TGTGCCAGCAGCATCGGGGGGGAGCTATACTATGGCTACACCTTC